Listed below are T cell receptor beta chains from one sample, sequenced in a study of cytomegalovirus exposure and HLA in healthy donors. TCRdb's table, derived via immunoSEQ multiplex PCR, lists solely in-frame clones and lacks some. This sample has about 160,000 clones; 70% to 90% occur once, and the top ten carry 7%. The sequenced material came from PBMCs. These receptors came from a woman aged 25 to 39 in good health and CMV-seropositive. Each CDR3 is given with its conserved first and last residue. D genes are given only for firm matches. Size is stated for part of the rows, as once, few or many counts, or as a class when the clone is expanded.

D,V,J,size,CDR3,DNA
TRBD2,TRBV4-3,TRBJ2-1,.,CASRPLAGSYNEQFF,TGCGCCAGCAGACCACTAGCGGGGTCTTACAATGAGCAGTTCTTC
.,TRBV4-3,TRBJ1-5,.,CASSQVHINSNQPQHF,TGCGCCAGCAGCCAAGTACATATTAATAGCAATCAGCCCCAGCATTTT
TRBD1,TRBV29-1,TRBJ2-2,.,CSVRAAGTGTGELFF,TGCAGCGTTCGCGCCGCCGGGACAGGGACCGGGGAGCTGTTTTTT
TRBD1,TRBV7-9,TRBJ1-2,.,CASSSQGFYGYTF,TGTGCCAGCAGCTCACAGGGGTTCTATGGCTACACCTTC
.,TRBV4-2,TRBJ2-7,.,CASSRRQDGSYEQYF,TGTGCCAGCAGCCGCCGACAGGACGGCTCCTACGAGCAGTACTTC
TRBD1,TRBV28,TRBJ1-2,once,CASGTVSGYGYTF,TGTGCCAGCGGGACAGTGAGCGGGTATGGCTACACCTTC
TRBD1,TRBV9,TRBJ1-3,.,CASSTQGAANTIYF,TGTGCCAGCAGCACACAGGGGGCGGCGAACACCATATATTTT
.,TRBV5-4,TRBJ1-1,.,CASSFPGERNTEAFF,TGTGCCAGCAGCTTCCCAGGGGAACGGAACACTGAAGCTTTCTTT
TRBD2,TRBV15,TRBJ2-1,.,CATSSPRGAGSNEQFF,TGTGCCACCAGCAGCCCGCGGGGGGCGGGATCCAATGAGCAGTTCTTC
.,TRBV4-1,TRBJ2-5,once,CASSPRDLETQYF,TGCGCCAGCAGCCCTCGGGACTTGGAGACCCAGTACTTC
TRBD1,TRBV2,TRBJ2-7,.,CASSLDRQGWEQYF,TGTGCCAGCAGTCTAGATCGACAGGGTTGGGAGCAGTACTTC
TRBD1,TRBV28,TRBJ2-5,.,CASSSPGQGSVWETQYF,TGTGCCAGCAGTAGTCCGGGACAGGGGAGCGTCTGGGAGACCCAGTACTTC
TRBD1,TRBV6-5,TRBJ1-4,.,CASVRGQGSEKLFF,TGTGCCAGCGTGAGGGGACAGGGGAGTGAAAAACTGTTTTTT
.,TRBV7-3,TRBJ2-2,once,CASSLSAIGELFF,TGTGCCAGCAGCTTATCAGCGATCGGGGAGCTGTTTTTT
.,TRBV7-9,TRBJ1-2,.,CASSLNRAYGYTF,TGTGCCAGCAGCTTAAACAGGGCATATGGCTACACCTTC
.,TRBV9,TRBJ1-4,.,CASSVGGRNEKLFF,TGTGCCAGCAGCGTAGGAGGCCGTAATGAAAAACTGTTTTTT
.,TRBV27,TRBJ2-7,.,CASSPRGATYEQYF,TGTGCCAGCAGTCCCAGGGGGGCTACCTACGAGCAGTACTTC
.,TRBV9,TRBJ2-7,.,CASGAGAYEQYF,TGTGCCAGCGGGGCGGGGGCTTACGAGCAGTACTTC
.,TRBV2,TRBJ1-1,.,CASTIYGLNTEAFF,TGTGCCAGTACTATATACGGGTTGAACACTGAAGCTTTCTTT
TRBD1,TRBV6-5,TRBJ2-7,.,CASSPGGQGAYEQYF,TGTGCCAGCAGCCCGGGCGGACAGGGGGCCTACGAGCAGTACTTC
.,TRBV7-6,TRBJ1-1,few,CASSFYLQGNTEAFF,TGTGCCAGCAGCTTTTATTTACAGGGTAACACTGAAGCTTTCTTT
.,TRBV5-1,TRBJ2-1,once,CASSLESSYNEQFF,TGCGCCAGCAGCTTGGAGAGCTCCTACAATGAGCAGTTCTTC
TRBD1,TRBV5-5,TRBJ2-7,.,CASSPGQGVNEQYF,TGTGCCAGCAGCCCGGGACAGGGGGTGAACGAGCAGTACTTC
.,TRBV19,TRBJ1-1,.,CASSINSYTEAFF,TGTGCCAGTAGTATCAACAGCTACACTGAAGCTTTCTTT
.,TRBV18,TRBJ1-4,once,CASSPQTGPNEKLFF,TGTGCCAGCTCACCACAAACCGGTCCTAATGAAAAACTGTTTTTT
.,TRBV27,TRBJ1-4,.,CASSPRVYNEKLFF,TGTGCCAGCAGTCCCAGGGTTTATAATGAAAAACTGTTTTTT
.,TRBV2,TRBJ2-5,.,CASSEGTAAGETQYF,TGTGCCAGCAGTGAAGGGACAGCGGCTGGGGAGACCCAGTACTTC
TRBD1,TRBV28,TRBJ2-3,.,CASSSRGTGGTDTQYF,TGTGCCAGCAGTTCCAGAGGGACAGGGGGCACAGATACGCAGTATTTT
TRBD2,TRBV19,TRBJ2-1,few,CASSGSGGALSEQFF,TGTGCCAGTAGTGGTAGCGGGGGGGCCCTTTCTGAGCAGTTCTTC
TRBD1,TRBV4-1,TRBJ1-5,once,CASSLSTGSQPQHF,TGCGCCAGCAGCCTTTCGACAGGGAGTCAGCCCCAGCATTTT
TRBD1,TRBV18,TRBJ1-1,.,CASSPPTGGENTEAFF,TGTGCCAGCTCACCACCGACAGGGGGCGAGAACACTGAAGCTTTCTTT
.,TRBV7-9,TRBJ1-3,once,CASSPTAGNTIYF,TGTGCCAGCAGCCCGACAGCTGGAAACACCATATATTTT
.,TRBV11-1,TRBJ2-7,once,CASSLGLAYEQYF,TGTGCCAGCAGCTTAGGACTAGCCTACGAGCAGTACTTC
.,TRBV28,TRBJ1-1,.,CASSQDSKWAFF,TGTGCCAGCAGCCAAGACAGTAAATGGGCTTTCTTT
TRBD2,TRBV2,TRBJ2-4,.,CASSEAGGRWNIQYF,TGTGCCAGCAGTGAGGCGGGGGGGCGGTGGAACATTCAGTACTTC
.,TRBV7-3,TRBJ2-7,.,CASSLTAQRGRYEQYF,TGTGCCAGCAGCTTAACTGCCCAAAGAGGGAGGTACGAGCAGTACTTC
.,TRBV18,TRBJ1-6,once,CASSPSTGWNSPLHF,TGTGCCAGCTCACCGTCCACAGGGTGGAATTCACCCCTCCACTTT
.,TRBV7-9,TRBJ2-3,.,CASSFLPDTQYF,TGTGCCAGCAGCTTCCTCCCAGATACGCAGTATTTT
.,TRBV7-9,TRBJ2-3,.,CASSLETRGDTQYF,TGTGCCAGCAGCTTAGAGACAAGGGGAGATACGCAGTATTTT
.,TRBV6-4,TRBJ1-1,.,CASSDPYIKQESCKDTEAFF,TGTGCCAGCAGTGACCCATATATAAAACAGGAGAGTTGTAAGGACACTGAAGCTTTCTTT
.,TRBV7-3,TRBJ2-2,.,CASSLWQDGELFF,TGTGCCAGCAGCTTATGGCAGGATGGGGAGCTGTTTTTT
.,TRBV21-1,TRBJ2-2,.,CASSKGEGRTSNTGELFF,TGTGCCAGCAGCAAGGGGGAGGGGAGGACATCGAATACCGGGGAGCTGTTTTTT
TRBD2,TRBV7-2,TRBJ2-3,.,CASSLNAGGPATQYF,TGTGCCAGCAGCTTAAATGCGGGGGGTCCTGCTACGCAGTATTTT
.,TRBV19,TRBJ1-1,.,CASSKIVREEMNTEAFF,TGTGCCAGTAGTAAAATAGTTAGGGAGGAAATGAACACTGAAGCTTTCTTT
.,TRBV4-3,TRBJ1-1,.,CASSLHRNTEAFF,TGCGCCAGCAGCCTCCACAGGAACACTGAAGCTTTCTTT
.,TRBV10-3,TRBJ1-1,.,CATTGGGNTEAFF,TGTGCCACCACCGGGGGTGGGAACACTGAAGCTTTCTTT
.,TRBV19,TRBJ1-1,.,CASSIPLRVAFF,TGTGCCAGTAGTATACCGCTCAGGGTTGCTTTCTTT